One and the same sample provided the 22 T cell receptor beta chains below, sequenced in a study of blood T cell repertoires in COVID-19. The repertoire was sequenced with immunoSEQ multiplex PCR; TCRdb's copy has only in-frame clones and lacks some. Of under 250,000 clones in the sample, 80% to 90% are singletons; the top ten hold 3% to 4%. Sequencing used PBMCs or T cells enriched from blood (not recorded which). The source of these receptors is a woman aged 18-30 years in a cohort exposed to, infected with or recovered from COVID-19 (not recorded which).

The chain combines TRBV9 with TRBJ1-2; 7 positions agree with TRBD1. This CDR3 comprises 13 residues. Trimming took 7 bases from V and 10 from J; bases not matched to a gene: 13. The germline V gene encodes CDR1 SGDLS and CDR2 YYNGEE. The CDR3 region has the DNA TGTGCCAGCGGTAGGGACAGCTCGAAGGTCTACACCTTC. It codes for CASGRDSSKVYTF.

J is TRBJ1-5 and V is TRBV6-5; D not certain. Trimming took off 6 bases at V and 5 bases at J, with 14 bases between the two ends. CDR3 size: 14 residues. Germline assignment: CDR1 MNHEY and CDR2 SVGAGI. The CDR3 is CASRPGRDYQPQHF. The CDR3 nucleotides are TGTGCCAGCAGGCCCGGGAGGGATTATCAGCCCCAGCATTTT.

This chain uses TRBV28 with TRBJ2-7; D not resolved. The germline gives CDR1 MDHEN, CDR2 SYDVKM. The CDR3 contains 12 residues. Trimming removed 6 bases at V and 5 bases at J, with 11 bases between. CDR3 coding DNA: TGTGCCAGCAGCCGCCTGGCGGACGAGCAGTACTTC. Its translation is CASSRLADEQYF. The variable domain in full, completed from reference TRBV28 and TRBJ2-7, reads DVKVTQSSRYLVKRTGEKVFLECVQDMDHENMFWYRQDPGLGLRLIYFSYDVKMKEKGDIPEGYSVSREKKERFSLILESASTNQTSMYLCASSRLADEQYFGPGTRLTVT.

Only one count was recorded for this clone. This chain joins TRBV19 and TRBJ1-6; D is undetermined. V was cut by 1 base and J by 0 bases, with 4 bases left in between. The CDR3 runs to 15 residues. Germline-derived CDR1 and CDR2 are LNHDA and SQIVND (reference sequence). The CDR3 region has the DNA TGTGCCAGTAGTATAGGCAGCTCCTATAATTCACCCCTCCACTTT. Residues: CASSIGSSYNSPLHF.

In its sample, this clone was seen a few times. The chain employs TRBV5-4 and TRBJ2-2, with D perhaps matching TRBD1 (6 bases). This CDR3 region has 13 residues. Trimming left V 4 bases short and J 7 bases short, with 11 bases between. Germline lookup yields CDR1 SGHNT and CDR2 YYREEE (reference sequence). The CDR3 bases are TGTGCCAGCAGCCCAGGGACAAACGGGGAGCTGTTTTTT. This sequence encodes CASSPGTNGELFF.

The chain employs TRBV19 and TRBJ2-5; TRBD2 aligns across 14 bases. Trimming removed 6 bases from V and 5 bases from J; junction bases left unmatched: 8. This CDR3 comprises 16 residues. Germline V lookup: CDR1 LNHDA, CDR2 SQIVND (reference sequence). DNA of the CDR3: TGTGCCAGTAGCACCGGGACTAGCGGGGGCGGGGAGACCCAGTACTTC. Amino acid sequence: CASSTGTSGGGETQYF.

The rearrangement links TRBV10-1 to TRBJ2-3; 7 bases fit TRBD2. This CDR3 has 15 amino acids. The J segment lost 6 bases and the V segment lost 4 bases, leaving 10 bases of the junction unmatched. Germline lookup yields CDR1 WNHNN and CDR2 SYGVQD (reference sequence). The DNA for the CDR3 is TGCGCCAGCAGTGTAGGGATCCGCGGGAGTGATACGCAGTATTTT. Protein: CASSVGIRGSDTQYF.

CDR3 nucleotides: TGTGCCAGCAGCTTTTACAGGGAGAACTATGGCTACACCTTC. This codes for CASSFYRENYGYTF. The rearrangement links TRBV7-2 to TRBJ1-2; tentative D call: TRBD1 (6 bases). Germline loops: CDR1 SGHTA, CDR2 FQGNSA. V lost 3 bases, J lost 2 bases, and 10 bases lay in between. The CDR3 consists of 14 residues.

V is TRBV4-1 and J is TRBJ2-7, with 9 bases matching TRBD1. Unmatched junction bases numbered 5, after V lost 2 bases and J lost 3 bases. CDR1 and CDR2 (germline): MGHRA, YSYEKL. The CDR3 covers 15 residues. The DNA of the CDR3 is TGCGCCAGCAGCCAACTACCGGGACAGGGCTACGAGCAGTACTTC. This codes for CASSQLPGQGYEQYF.

The CDR3: CSVSSSGQGSNEQYF. The CDR3 bases are TGCAGCGTGTCCTCAAGCGGACAGGGGTCGAACGAGCAGTACTTC. This sequence joins TRBV29-1 and TRBJ2-7, with 9 nucleotides matching TRBD1. Unmatched junction bases numbered 14, after V lost 6 bases and J lost 5 bases. Germline V gene lookup returns CDR1 SQVTM and CDR2 ANQGSEA. This CDR3 spans 15 amino acids.

The chain recombines TRBV5-6 with TRBJ1-1; a weak D match, TRBD1 (5 bases). CDR1 and CDR2 (germline): SGHDT, YYEEEE. CDR3 length: 15 amino acids. Trimming pared 4 bases from V and 2 bases from J, leaving 15 bases between. The chain's CDR3 is CASSPYRSGNTEAFF. CDR3 nucleotide sequence: TGTGCCAGCAGCCCATACAGGTCTGGAAACACTGAAGCTTTCTTT.

The chain couples TRBV11-2 to TRBJ2-5; D possibly corresponds to TRBD2 (5 bases). Per germline, CDR1 SGHAT and CDR2 FQNNGV. The CDR3 extends over 18 amino acids. V lost 0 bases, J lost 3 bases, and 20 bases lay in between. Here the CDR3 DNA reads TGTGCCAGCAGCTTAGACCCGCTGGGAGCATTTTCGGAAGAGACCCAGTACTTC. Translated: CASSLDPLGAFSEETQYF.

The genes are TRBV3-1 (or the pseudogene TRBV3-2) and TRBJ1-1; the D is unclear. The CDR3 spans 15 residues. Germline V CDR1 and CDR2: LGHDT, YNNKEL (reference sequence). Trimming took off 0 bases at V and 7 bases at J, with 15 bases between the two ends. The CDR3 bases are TGTGCCAGCAGCCAAGATACGGGGAGATGGAATGAAGCTTTCTTT. Its protein is CASSQDTGRWNEAFF.

This sequence joins TRBV10-3 and TRBJ1-6; D perhaps matches TRBD1 (6 bases). The CDR3 sequence is 17 residues long. The germline gives CDR1 ENHRY, CDR2 SYGVKD. V gave up 3 bases and J gave up 1 base, with 13 bases separating them. The chain's CDR3 is CAISEPPRGSYNSPLHF. CDR3 DNA: TGTGCCATCAGTGAACCCCCGAGGGGGTCCTATAATTCACCCCTCCACTTT.

This clone occurred once. This chain links TRBV2 with TRBJ2-3, with D perhaps matching TRBD2 (6 bases). CDR1 SNHLY and CDR2 FYNNEI come from the germline V gene. CDR3 length: 11 residues. Trimming stripped 7 bases from V and 6 bases from J, with 8 bases between. CDR3 DNA: TGTGCCAGCAACCTAGCGGATACGCAGTATTTT. It specifies CASNLADTQYF.

The chain has TRBV11-3 and TRBJ1-1; 7 positions match TRBD1. The V and J ends lost 1 base and 0 bases, in that order; junction bases with no gene match: 2. There are 15 residues in the CDR3. CDR1 and CDR2 from the germline V gene are SGHNT and YENEEA. The CDR3 nucleotides are TGTGCCAGCAGCTTAGTGACAGGGATGAACACTGAAGCTTTCTTT. Amino acids: CASSLVTGMNTEAFF.

The table lists this clone with a count of one. The chain links TRBV11-3 to TRBJ2-1; D call uncertain. The CDR3 extends over 11 amino acids. Germline V gene sequence: CDR1 SGHNT, CDR2 YENEEA. Trimming took off 3 bases at V and 9 bases at J, with 6 bases between the two ends. The CDR3 spells CASSFTSEQFF. The CDR3 DNA reads TGTGCCAGCAGCTTCACGAGTGAGCAGTTCTTC.

The chain employs TRBV19 and TRBJ2-1; tentatively, D is TRBD2 (5 bases). The germline V gene encodes CDR1 LNHDA and CDR2 SQIVND (reference sequence). This CDR3 contains 14 residues. Trimming removed 7 bases at V and 2 bases at J, with 12 bases between. The CDR3 reads CASKEDLTYNEQFF. CDR3 nucleotide sequence: TGTGCCAGTAAAGAGGACTTAACCTACAATGAGCAGTTCTTC.

The V and J genes are TRBV27 and TRBJ1-2; 8 bases agree with TRBD1. This CDR3 contains 13 residues. The V segment lost 7 bases and the J segment 4 bases; nucleotides outside the gene matches: 5. CDR1 MNHEY and CDR2 SMNVEV come from the germline V gene (reference sequence). CDR3 coding DNA: TGTGCCAGCACCGCGGGACAGGCCTATGGCTACACCTTC. Its protein is CASTAGQAYGYTF.

The J gene is TRBJ2-2, the V gene TRBV6-5; D is perhaps TRBD2 (7 bases). The germline gives CDR1 MNHEY, CDR2 SVGAGI. The CDR3 is 15 residues long. V lost 8 bases and J lost 2, with 15 bases in between. As DNA, the CDR3 is TGTGCCAGCCCGGAGGGGGGGTTAAACACCGGGGAGCTGTTTTTT. Translation gives CASPEGGLNTGELFF.

V gene TRBV11-1 combines with J gene TRBJ1-1, with 9 bases that match TRBD1. The CDR3 is 16 residues long. CDR1 and CDR2 (germline): SGHAT, FQDESV (reference sequence). Unmatched junction bases numbered 10, after V lost 7 bases and J lost 1 base. CDR3 amino acids: CASKLQGAVGNTEAFF. The DNA for the CDR3 is TGTGCCAGCAAACTACAGGGGGCAGTGGGGAACACTGAAGCTTTCTTT.

The CDR3 nucleotides are TGTGCCAGCAGGCAACCGGGACAGAGCACAGATACGCAGTATTTT. Protein sequence: CASRQPGQSTDTQYF. This rearrangement joins TRBV5-5 to TRBJ2-3, with 7 bases fitting TRBD1. The germline gives CDR1 SGHKS, CDR2 YYEKEE (reference sequence). V was clipped by 5 bases and J by 0 bases; unmatched bases: 6. CDR3 length equals 15 residues.